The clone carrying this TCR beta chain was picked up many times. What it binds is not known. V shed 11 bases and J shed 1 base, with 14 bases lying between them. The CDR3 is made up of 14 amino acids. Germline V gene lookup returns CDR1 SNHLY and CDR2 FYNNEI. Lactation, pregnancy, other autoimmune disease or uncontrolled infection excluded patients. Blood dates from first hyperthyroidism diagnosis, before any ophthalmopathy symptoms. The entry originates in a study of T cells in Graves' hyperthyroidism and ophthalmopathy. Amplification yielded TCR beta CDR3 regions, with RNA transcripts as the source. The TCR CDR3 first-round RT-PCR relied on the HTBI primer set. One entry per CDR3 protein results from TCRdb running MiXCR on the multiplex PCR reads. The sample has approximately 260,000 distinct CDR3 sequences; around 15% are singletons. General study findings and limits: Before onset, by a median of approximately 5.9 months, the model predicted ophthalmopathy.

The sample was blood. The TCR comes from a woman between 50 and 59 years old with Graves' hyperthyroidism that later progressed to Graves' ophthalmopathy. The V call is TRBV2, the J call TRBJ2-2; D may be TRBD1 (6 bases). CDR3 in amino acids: CALGGARNTGELFF. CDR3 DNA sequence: TGTGCCTTAGGGGGAGCGCGGAACACCGGGGAGCTGTTTTTT.